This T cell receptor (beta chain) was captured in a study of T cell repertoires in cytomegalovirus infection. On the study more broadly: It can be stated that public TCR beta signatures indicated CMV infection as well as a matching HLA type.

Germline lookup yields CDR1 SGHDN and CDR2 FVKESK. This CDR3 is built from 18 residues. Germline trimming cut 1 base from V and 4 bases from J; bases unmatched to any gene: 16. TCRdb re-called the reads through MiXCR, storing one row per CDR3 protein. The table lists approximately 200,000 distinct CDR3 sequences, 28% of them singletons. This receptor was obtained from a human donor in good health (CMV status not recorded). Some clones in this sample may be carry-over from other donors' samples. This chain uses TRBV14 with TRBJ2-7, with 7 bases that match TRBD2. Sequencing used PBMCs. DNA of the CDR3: TGTGCCAGCAGCCAAGGTACTCTAGCGGACCTGGAGGGTTACGAGCAGTACTTC. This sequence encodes CASSQGTLADLEGYEQYF.